This TCR beta chain is drawn from a study of T cells in Graves' hyperthyroidism and ophthalmopathy. Notes on the study in general: Among thyroid clonotypes expanded above 0.001, most also appeared in blood.

The study included ophthalmopathy patients with Clinical Activity Score at least 3, NOSPECS grade at least 4 and duration under 3 months. Using RNA transcripts as the source, TCR beta CDR3 regions were amplified. First-round RT-PCR targeting the TCR CDR3 was performed with the HTBI primer set. TCRdb re-derived calls from the multiplex PCR reads in MiXCR, one entry per CDR3 protein. The repertoire holds approximately 610,000 distinct CDR3 sequences, with roughly 14% as singletons. A note on this clonotype: Its specificity is not known.

The TCR sequence derives from a woman aged 40 to 50 with Graves' ophthalmopathy. Sequencing input: blood.

The CDR3 DNA reads as TGTGCCAGCAGTTTTTCCACCCCCGGGCCCCAAAGGGGTGACATTCAGTACTTC. This codes for CASSFSTPGPQRGDIQYF. V is TRBV25-1 and J is TRBJ2-4; perhaps TRBD1 as D (5 bases). The CDR3 has 18 amino acids. CDR1 and CDR2 (germline): MGHDK, SYGVNS. Trimming pared 5 bases from V and 8 bases from J, leaving 28 bases between.